This T cell receptor beta chain comes out of a study of blood T cell repertoires in COVID-19. Turning to the study itself: Whether acute or convalescent, the COVID-19 samples came from the United States, Italy and Spain. From T cells, B-cell-depleted T cells, or PBMCs came the material, which was cDNA or gDNA.

Per the authors' pipeline: Counts of nucleated cells, estimated from reference gene primer amplification, were obtained. The repertoire was sequenced with immunoSEQ multiplex PCR; TCRdb's copy has only in-frame clones and lacks some. The DNA gave D and trimming, while V, J and clone size come from that table. The table shows approximately 97,000 clones, with 87% occurring only once. This CDR3 region has 14 residues. J was trimmed by 4 bases and V by 7 bases; bases with no gene match: 9. CDR1 and CDR2 (germline): MNHNY, SVGAGI (reference sequence). Source material: peripheral blood. The chain is built from TRBV6-6 and TRBJ2-7, with 8 bases fitting TRBD1. The sequence derives from a man aged 50 to 60 with active COVID-19. The CDR3 bases are TGTGCCAGCACCTACGTCAGGGGGCTGTACGAGCAGTACTTC. This translates into CASTYVRGLYEQYF.